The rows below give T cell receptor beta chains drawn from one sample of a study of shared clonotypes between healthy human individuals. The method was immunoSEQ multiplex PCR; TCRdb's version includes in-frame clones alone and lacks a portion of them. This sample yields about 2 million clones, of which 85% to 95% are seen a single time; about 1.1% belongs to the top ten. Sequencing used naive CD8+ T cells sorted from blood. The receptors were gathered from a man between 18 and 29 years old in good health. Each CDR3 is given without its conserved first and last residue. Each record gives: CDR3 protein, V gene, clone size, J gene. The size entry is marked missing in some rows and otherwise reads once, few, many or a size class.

CDR3 protein: ASSPRQGAYEQY
V gene: TRBV7-9
clone size: NA
J gene: TRBJ2-7

CDR3 protein: ASSGRDPAEQY
V gene: TRBV9
clone size: NA
J gene: TRBJ2-7

CDR3 protein: ASSPEGGVYNEQF
V gene: TRBV6-5
clone size: NA
J gene: TRBJ2-1

CDR3 protein: ASSWDHTEAF
V gene: TRBV11-2
clone size: NA
J gene: TRBJ1-1

CDR3 protein: ATSQDIGPDTQY
V gene: TRBV15
clone size: NA
J gene: TRBJ2-3

CDR3 protein: ASSQAGNTGELF
V gene: TRBV4-1
clone size: few
J gene: TRBJ2-2

CDR3 protein: ASSQDAGVDEKLF
V gene: TRBV4-1
clone size: NA
J gene: TRBJ1-4

CDR3 protein: ASSPGPDGSYEQY
V gene: TRBV5-6
clone size: NA
J gene: TRBJ2-7

CDR3 protein: ASSVLGAYEQY
V gene: TRBV5-4
clone size: NA
J gene: TRBJ2-7

CDR3 protein: SVPLGNTEAF
V gene: TRBV29-1
clone size: few
J gene: TRBJ1-1

CDR3 protein: ASTIWGTGEQY
V gene: TRBV5-6
clone size: NA
J gene: TRBJ2-7

CDR3 protein: ASSPPRAEYNEQF
V gene: TRBV18
clone size: NA
J gene: TRBJ2-1

CDR3 protein: ASSDFQGSHEQY
V gene: TRBV6-1
clone size: NA
J gene: TRBJ2-7

CDR3 protein: ASSVSGTGGTGELF
V gene: TRBV5-1
clone size: NA
J gene: TRBJ2-2

CDR3 protein: ASSSGFNQPQH
V gene: TRBV5-8
clone size: NA
J gene: TRBJ1-5

CDR3 protein: SVEDRALQNTGELF
V gene: TRBV29-1
clone size: NA
J gene: TRBJ2-2

CDR3 protein: AISETDRVWDYGYT
V gene: TRBV10-3
clone size: NA
J gene: TRBJ1-2

CDR3 protein: ASSVGSGVSYNEQF
V gene: TRBV9
clone size: NA
J gene: TRBJ2-1

CDR3 protein: ASSPYTGELF
V gene: TRBV27
clone size: NA
J gene: TRBJ2-2

CDR3 protein: ASSSGTSGHEQY
V gene: TRBV27
clone size: NA
J gene: TRBJ2-7

CDR3 protein: ASSPGPSYEQY
V gene: TRBV18
clone size: NA
J gene: TRBJ2-7

CDR3 protein: ASSMGLNRVGVGELF
V gene: TRBV19
clone size: once
J gene: TRBJ2-2

CDR3 protein: ASASVGLSYEQY
V gene: TRBV27
clone size: NA
J gene: TRBJ2-7

CDR3 protein: ASGQTGEDSPLH
V gene: TRBV19
clone size: NA
J gene: TRBJ1-6

CDR3 protein: ASSQTLTSGGYYEQY
V gene: TRBV4-1
clone size: NA
J gene: TRBJ2-7

CDR3 protein: ASSSPRGGTTDTQY
V gene: TRBV5-4
clone size: once
J gene: TRBJ2-3

CDR3 protein: ASTLFSTDTQY
V gene: TRBV2
clone size: NA
J gene: TRBJ2-3

CDR3 protein: ASSLVPGSSPLH
V gene: TRBV27
clone size: once
J gene: TRBJ1-6

CDR3 protein: ASSFPGGNYGYT
V gene: TRBV7-9
clone size: NA
J gene: TRBJ1-2

CDR3 protein: AWGGSGPGELF
V gene: TRBV30
clone size: NA
J gene: TRBJ2-2

CDR3 protein: ASSLFWTGTETQY
V gene: TRBV27
clone size: NA
J gene: TRBJ2-5

CDR3 protein: ASSSRTDTQY
V gene: TRBV6-5
clone size: NA
J gene: TRBJ2-3

CDR3 protein: ASTSTGTGNTIY
V gene: TRBV7-2
clone size: NA
J gene: TRBJ1-3

CDR3 protein: ASTRTGGSYEQY
V gene: TRBV6-6
clone size: NA
J gene: TRBJ2-7

CDR3 protein: ASSLEAGARYEQY
V gene: TRBV5-8
clone size: NA
J gene: TRBJ2-7

CDR3 protein: ASSLGSGSSYEQY
V gene: TRBV7-9
clone size: NA
J gene: TRBJ2-7

CDR3 protein: SARDVQEQF
V gene: TRBV20-1
clone size: NA
J gene: TRBJ2-1

CDR3 protein: SAQEWGGGPVYEQY
V gene: TRBV29-1
clone size: few
J gene: TRBJ2-7

CDR3 protein: ASSLQGPDTQY
V gene: TRBV7-8
clone size: NA
J gene: TRBJ2-3

CDR3 protein: ASTGSWDGYT
V gene: TRBV5-1
clone size: NA
J gene: TRBJ1-2

CDR3 protein: ASSPTPSTDTQY
V gene: TRBV9
clone size: NA
J gene: TRBJ2-3